This entry is about one T cell receptor beta chain. Compared with germline, one end of the junction differs, possibly owing to a read error. CDR3 length equals 12 residues. CDR1 MDHEN and CDR2 SYDVKM come from the germline V gene. The data belong to a study of tumor and adjacent non-tumor tissue in lung cancer. On the study more broadly: There were around eleven adenocarcinoma, a couple of squamous cell carcinoma and 1 small cell lung cancer cases.

The library came from three nested PCR rounds adapted from ARM-PCR protocols. Each CDR3 protein gets one entry after TCRdb re-called the multiplex PCR reads with MiXCR. The data show 90,000 to 110,000 distinct CDR3 sequences, 75% seen once. The template was RNA from unsorted bulk tissue. The gene calls are TRBV28 and TRBJ2-3, with D perhaps matching TRBD1 (5 bases). This clonotype originated in a woman in her sixties or seventies with non-small cell lung cancer. The sample was lung tumor tissue. The CDR3 sequence: CASSMPTETQYF. CDR3 bases: TGTGCCAGCAGCATGCCGACAGAAACGCAGTATTTT.